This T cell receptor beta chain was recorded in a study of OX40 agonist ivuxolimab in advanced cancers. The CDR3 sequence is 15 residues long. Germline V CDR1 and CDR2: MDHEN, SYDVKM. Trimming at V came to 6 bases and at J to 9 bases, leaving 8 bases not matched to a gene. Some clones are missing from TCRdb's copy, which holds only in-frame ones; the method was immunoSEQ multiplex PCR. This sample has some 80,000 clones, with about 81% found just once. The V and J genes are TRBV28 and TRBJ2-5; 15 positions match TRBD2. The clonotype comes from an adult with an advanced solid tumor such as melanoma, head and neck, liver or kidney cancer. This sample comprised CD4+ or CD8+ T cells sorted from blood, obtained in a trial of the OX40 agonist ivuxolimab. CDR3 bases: TGTGCCAGCAGGCTACATGGACTAGCGGGAGGGGCCCAGTACTTC. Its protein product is CASRLHGLAGGAQYF.